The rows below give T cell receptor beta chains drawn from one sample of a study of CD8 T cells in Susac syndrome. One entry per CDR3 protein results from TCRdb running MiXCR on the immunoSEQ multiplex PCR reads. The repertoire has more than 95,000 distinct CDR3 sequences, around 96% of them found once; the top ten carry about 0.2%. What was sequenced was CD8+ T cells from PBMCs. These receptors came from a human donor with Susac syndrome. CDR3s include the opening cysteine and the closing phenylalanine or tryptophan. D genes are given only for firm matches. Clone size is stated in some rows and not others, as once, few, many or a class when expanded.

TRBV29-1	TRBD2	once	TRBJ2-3	TGCAGCGTTGAATACAGGGTAACTAGCGGGACCAACATGCAGTATTTT	CSVEYRVTSGTNMQYF
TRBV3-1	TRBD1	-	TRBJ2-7	TGTGCCAGCAGCTGGACAGGGCCGGGCTACGAGCAGTACTTC	CASSWTGPGYEQYF
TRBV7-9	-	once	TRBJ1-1	TGTGCCAGCAATCCGACAGCTAGTAACACTGAAGCTTTCTTT	CASNPTASNTEAFF
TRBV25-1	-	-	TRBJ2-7	TGTGCCAGCAGTGCGGGAGCCACCTACGAGCAGTACTTC	CASSAGATYEQYF
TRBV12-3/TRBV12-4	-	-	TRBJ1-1	TGTGCCAGCACCCCACCTTACTGGGATGAAGCTTTCTTT	CASTPPYWDEAFF
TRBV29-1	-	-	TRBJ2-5	TGCAGCGTTGACCAGTCCGAAGAGACCCAGTACTTC	CSVDQSEETQYF
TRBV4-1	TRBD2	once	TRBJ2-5	TGCGCCAGCAGCCAAGCCTGGGGAGGGGCGGAACAAGAGACCCAGTACTTC	CASSQAWGGAEQETQYF
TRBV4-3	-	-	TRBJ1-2	TGCGCCAGCAGCCCAGGGTTGATAACGTTTAACTATGGCTACACCTTC	CASSPGLITFNYGYTF
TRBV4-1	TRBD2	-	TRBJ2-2	TGCGCCAGCAGCCCCGGGGGTAGCGGGATCGCCGGGGAGCTGTTTTTT	CASSPGGSGIAGELFF
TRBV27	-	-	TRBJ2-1	TGTGCCAGCAGTTTATCACAGAACAATGAGCAGTTCTTC	CASSLSQNNEQFF
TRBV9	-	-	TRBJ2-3	TGTGCCAGCAGCGTCGAGGGGAGAGATACGCAGTATTTT	CASSVEGRDTQYF
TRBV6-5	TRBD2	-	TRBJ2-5	TGTGCCAGCAGTTACGGGGGTAGCGGGGGGCCCCAGTACTTC	CASSYGGSGGPQYF
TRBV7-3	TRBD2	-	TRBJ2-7	TGTGCCAGCAGCTTACTTCTCCCAACGAGCGGGAGTATCTACGAGCAGTACTTC	CASSLLLPTSGSIYEQYF
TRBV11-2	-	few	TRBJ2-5	TGTGCCAGCAGCTTAAGCTGGACTATCACCCAAGAGACCCAGTACTTC	CASSLSWTITQETQYF
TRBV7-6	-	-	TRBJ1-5	TGTGCCAGCAGCCCTGGGGCCACCCAGCCCCAGCATTTT	CASSPGATQPQHF
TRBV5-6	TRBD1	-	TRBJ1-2	TGTGCCAGCAGCTGGGGGACAGCCGGCTACACCTTC	CASSWGTAGYTF
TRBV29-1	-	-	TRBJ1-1	TGCAGCGTCTCATTACAGGGCCCCATGAACACTGAAGCTTTCTTT	CSVSLQGPMNTEAFF
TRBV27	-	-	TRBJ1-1	TGTGCCAGCAGTTTAAGTGGGGGTTTCGTCACTGAAGCTTTCTTT	CASSLSGGFVTEAFF
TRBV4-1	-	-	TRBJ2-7	TGCGCCAGCAGCCAAGTAGGGTTGGGGTGGATCCAGTACTTC	CASSQVGLGWIQYF
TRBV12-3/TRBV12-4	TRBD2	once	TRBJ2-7	TGTGCCAGCAGTTTGAACAGGGTGAGCGGGAGGTACCGCTACGAGCAGTACTTC	CASSLNRVSGRYRYEQYF
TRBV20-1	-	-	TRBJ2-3	TGCAGTGCTAGAGCGACGTCCCCCGGGACAACAGATACGCAGTATTTT	CSARATSPGTTDTQYF
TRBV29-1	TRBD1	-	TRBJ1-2	TGCAGCGCCAGGACAGGGGCTAACTATGGCTACACCTTC	CSARTGANYGYTF
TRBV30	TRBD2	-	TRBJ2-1	TGTGCCGGGACTAGGGACTCAGCGCTGGATGAGCAGTTCTTC	CAGTRDSALDEQFF
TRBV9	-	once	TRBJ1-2	TGTGCCAGCAGCGTAGAGTCTTTATCCAGGGACTACACCTTC	CASSVESLSRDYTF
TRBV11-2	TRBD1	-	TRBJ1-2	TGTGCCAGCAGCCTTGGGACAGATCGGAACTATGGCTACACCTTC	CASSLGTDRNYGYTF
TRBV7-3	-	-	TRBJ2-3	TGTGCCAGCAGCAGAAGGGGGGAAGCAGATACGCAGTATTTT	CASSRRGEADTQYF
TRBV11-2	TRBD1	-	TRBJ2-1	TGTGCCAGCAGCAGAGCAAGGGACAGTCGCAATGAGCAGTTCTTC	CASSRARDSRNEQFF
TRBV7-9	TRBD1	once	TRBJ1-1	TGTGCCAGCAGCTTTCCCTTCACATCAACAGGGGACCCACCCTTGGAAGCTTTCTTT	CASSFPFTSTGDPPLEAFF
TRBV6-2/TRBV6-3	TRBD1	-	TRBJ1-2	TGTGCCAGCAGTCCAGGGGGAAGTGGCTACACCTTC	CASSPGGSGYTF
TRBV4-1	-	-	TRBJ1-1	TGCGCCAGCAGCCAACCATTAGAGGGGGATACTGAAGCTTTCTTT	CASSQPLEGDTEAFF
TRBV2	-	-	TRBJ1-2	TGTGCCAGCAGTGTTATCAATGGCTACACCTTC	CASSVINGYTF